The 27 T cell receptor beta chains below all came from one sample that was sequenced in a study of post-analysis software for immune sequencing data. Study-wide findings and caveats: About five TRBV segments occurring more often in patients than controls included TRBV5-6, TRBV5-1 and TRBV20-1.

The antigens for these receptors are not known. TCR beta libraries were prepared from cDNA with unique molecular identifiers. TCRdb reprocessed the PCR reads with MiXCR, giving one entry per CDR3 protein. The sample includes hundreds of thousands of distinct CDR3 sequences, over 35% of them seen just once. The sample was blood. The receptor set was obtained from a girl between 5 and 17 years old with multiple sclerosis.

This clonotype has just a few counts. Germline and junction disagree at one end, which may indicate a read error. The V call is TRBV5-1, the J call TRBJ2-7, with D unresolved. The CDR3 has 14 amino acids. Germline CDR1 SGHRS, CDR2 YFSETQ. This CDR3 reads CASSLLGRSYEQYF. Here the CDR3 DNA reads TGTGCCAGCAGCTTACTTGGCAGGTCCTACGAGCAGTACTTC. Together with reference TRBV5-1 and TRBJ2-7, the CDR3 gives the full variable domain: KAGVTQTPRYLIKTRGQQVTLSCSPISGHRSVSWYQQTPGQGLQFLFEYFSETQRNKGNFPGRFSGRQFSNSRSEMNVSTLELGDSALYLCASSLLGRSYEQYFGPGTRLTVT.

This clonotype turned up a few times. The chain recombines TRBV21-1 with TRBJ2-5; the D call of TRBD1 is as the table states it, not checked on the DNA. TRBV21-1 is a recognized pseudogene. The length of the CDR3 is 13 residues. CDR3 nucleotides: TGTGCCAGCAGCAAAGGAAGGGGGGAGACCCAGTACTTC. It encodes CASSKGRGETQYF.

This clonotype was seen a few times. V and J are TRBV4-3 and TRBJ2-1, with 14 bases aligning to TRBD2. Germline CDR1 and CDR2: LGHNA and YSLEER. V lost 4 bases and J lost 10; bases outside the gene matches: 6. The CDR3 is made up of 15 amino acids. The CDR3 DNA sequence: TGCGCCAGCAGCCGAGGACTAGCGGGAGGCCCCGAGCAGTTCTTC. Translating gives CASSRGLAGGPEQFF.

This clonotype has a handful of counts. CDR3: CASSLAPRGQETQYF. CDR3 coding DNA: TGTGCCAGCAGCTTAGCGCCTAGGGGTCAGGAGACCCAGTACTTC. The rearrangement uses TRBV7-2 and TRBJ2-5, with a possible D match to TRBD1 (5 bases). The V and J ends lost 0 bases and 5 bases respectively, with 13 bases between them. The CDR3 length is 15 residues. CDR1 is SGHTA and CDR2 is FQGNSA in the germline V gene.

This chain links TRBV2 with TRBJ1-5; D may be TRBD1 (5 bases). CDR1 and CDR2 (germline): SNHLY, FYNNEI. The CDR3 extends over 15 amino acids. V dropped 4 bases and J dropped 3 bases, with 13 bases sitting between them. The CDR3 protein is CASSGAGGYNQPQHF. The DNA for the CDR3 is TGTGCCAGCAGTGGCGCGGGGGGTTACAATCAGCCCCAGCATTTT.

The CDR3 DNA reads as TGCAGCGTTGAAGATCAGGTGGACGGGTTGTGGGCTTTCTTT. Translated, it gives CSVEDQVDGLWAFF. V is TRBV29-1 and J is TRBJ1-1, with D unclear. With 0 bases removed from V and 11 bases from J, the gap between germline ends came to 19 bases. Germline V gene data show CDR1 as SQVTM and CDR2 as ANQGSEA. This CDR3 is 14 amino acids long.

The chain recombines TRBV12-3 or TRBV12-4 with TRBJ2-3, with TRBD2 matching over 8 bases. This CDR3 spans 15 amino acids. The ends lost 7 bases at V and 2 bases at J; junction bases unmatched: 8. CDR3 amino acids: CASTRGGEDTDTQYF. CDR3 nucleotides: TGTGCCAGCACCCGGGGGGGAGAGGACACAGATACGCAGTATTTT.

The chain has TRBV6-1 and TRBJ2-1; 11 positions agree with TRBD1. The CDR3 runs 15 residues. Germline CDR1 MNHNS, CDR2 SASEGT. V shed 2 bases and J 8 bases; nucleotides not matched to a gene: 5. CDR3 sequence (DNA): TGTGCCAGCAGTGAACTCCGGACAGGGGGCGATGAGCAGTTCTTC. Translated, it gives CASSELRTGGDEQFF.

CDR3 sequence (DNA): TGCAGTGCCCCGAGGACAGGCACAGATACGCAGTATTTT. It is translated as CSAPRTGTDTQYF. This rearrangement joins TRBV20-1 to TRBJ2-3; possibly TRBD1 for D (6 bases). This CDR3 comprises 13 residues. The V end was cut by 6 bases, the J end by 1 base, with 11 bases between. CDR1 DFQATT and CDR2 SNEGSKA come from the germline V gene (reference sequence).

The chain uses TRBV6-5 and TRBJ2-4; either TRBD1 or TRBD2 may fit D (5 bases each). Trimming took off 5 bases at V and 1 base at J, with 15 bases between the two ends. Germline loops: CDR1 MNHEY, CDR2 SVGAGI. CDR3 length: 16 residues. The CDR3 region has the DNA TGTGCCAGCAGTGGTCCTAGAGGGGAGGCCAAAAACATTCAGTACTTC. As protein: CASSGPRGEAKNIQYF.

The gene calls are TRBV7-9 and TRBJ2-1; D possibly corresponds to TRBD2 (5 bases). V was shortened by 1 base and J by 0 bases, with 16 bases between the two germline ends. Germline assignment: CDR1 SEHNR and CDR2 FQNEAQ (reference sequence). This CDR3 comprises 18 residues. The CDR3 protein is CASSLGGWASLSYNEQFF. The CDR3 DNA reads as TGTGCCAGCAGCTTAGGAGGGTGGGCTAGCCTCTCCTACAATGAGCAGTTCTTC.

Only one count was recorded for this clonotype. CDR3 DNA sequence: TGTGCCATCAGGGCGACCCTGAACACTGAAGCTTTCTTT. This sequence encodes CAIRATLNTEAFF. The chain is built from TRBV10-3 and TRBJ1-1; D is undetermined. Germline V lookup: CDR1 ENHRY, CDR2 SYGVKD. This CDR3 is 13 amino acids long. V lost 6 bases and J lost 0, with 8 bases in between.

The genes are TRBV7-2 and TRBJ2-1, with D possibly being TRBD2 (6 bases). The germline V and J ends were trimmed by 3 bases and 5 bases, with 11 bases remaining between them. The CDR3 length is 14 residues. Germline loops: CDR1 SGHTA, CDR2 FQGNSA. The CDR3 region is CASSLGLRNNEQFF. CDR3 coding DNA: TGTGCCAGCAGCTTGGGACTTCGAAACAATGAGCAGTTCTTC.

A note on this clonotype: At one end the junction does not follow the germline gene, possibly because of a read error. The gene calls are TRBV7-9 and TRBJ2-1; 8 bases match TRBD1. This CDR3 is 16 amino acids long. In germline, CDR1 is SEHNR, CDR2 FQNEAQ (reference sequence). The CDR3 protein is CASSLGTGFPYNGQFF. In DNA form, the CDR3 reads TGTGCCAGCAGCTTAGGGACAGGGTTCCCCTACAATGGGCAGTTCTTC.

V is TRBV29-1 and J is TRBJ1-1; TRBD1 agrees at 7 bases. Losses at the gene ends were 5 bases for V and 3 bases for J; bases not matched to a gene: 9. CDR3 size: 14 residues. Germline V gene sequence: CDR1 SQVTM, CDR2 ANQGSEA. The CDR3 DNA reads TGCAGCGTTAGTACACAGGGGTTTGACACTGAAGCTTTCTTT. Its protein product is CSVSTQGFDTEAFF.

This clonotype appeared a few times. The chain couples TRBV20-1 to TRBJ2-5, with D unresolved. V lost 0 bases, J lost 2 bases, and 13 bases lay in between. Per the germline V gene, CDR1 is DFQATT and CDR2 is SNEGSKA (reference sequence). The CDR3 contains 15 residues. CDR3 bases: TGCAGTGCTAGAGATCCGTCCGCTAAGCAAGAGACCCAGTACTTC. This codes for CSARDPSAKQETQYF.

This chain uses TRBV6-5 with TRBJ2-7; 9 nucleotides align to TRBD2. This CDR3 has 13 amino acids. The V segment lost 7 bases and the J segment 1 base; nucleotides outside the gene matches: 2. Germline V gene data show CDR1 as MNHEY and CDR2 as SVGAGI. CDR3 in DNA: TGTGCCAGCACAGCGGGAGGATCCTACGAGCAGTACTTC. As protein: CASTAGGSYEQYF.

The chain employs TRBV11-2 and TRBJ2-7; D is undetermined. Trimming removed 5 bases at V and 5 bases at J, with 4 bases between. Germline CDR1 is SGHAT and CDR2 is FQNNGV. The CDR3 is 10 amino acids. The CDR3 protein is CASSPDEQYF. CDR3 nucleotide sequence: TGTGCCAGCAGCCCCGACGAGCAGTACTTC.

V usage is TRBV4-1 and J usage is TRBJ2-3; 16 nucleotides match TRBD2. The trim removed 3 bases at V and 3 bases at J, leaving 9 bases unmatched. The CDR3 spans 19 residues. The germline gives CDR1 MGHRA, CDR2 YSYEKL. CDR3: CASSHSPGLAGGPTDTQYF. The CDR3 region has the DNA TGCGCCAGCAGCCACTCACCGGGACTAGCGGGAGGGCCGACAGATACGCAGTATTTT.

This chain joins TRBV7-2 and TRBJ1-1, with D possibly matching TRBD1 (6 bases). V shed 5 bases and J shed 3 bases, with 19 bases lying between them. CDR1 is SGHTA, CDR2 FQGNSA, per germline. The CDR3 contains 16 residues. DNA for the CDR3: TGTGCCAGCAGCCGCATTGGGACATTAAGGGACACTGAAGCTTTCTTT. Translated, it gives CASSRIGTLRDTEAFF.

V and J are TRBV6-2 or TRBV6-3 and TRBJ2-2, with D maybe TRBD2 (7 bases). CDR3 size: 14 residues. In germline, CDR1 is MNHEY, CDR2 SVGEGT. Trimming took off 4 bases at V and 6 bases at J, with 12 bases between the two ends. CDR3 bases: TGTGCCAGCAGTTGGGGGCGGGAGCCCGGGGAGCTGTTTTTT. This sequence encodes CASSWGREPGELFF.

The CDR3 sequence: CASSQDREGFYEQYF. In DNA form, the CDR3 reads TGTGCCAGCAGCCAAGATCGGGAGGGATTCTACGAGCAGTACTTC. V is TRBV4-2 and J is TRBJ2-7; 8 bases agree with TRBD2. Germline values: CDR1 LGHNA, CDR2 YNFKEQ. The CDR3 consists of 15 residues. V gave up 0 bases and J gave up 3 bases; unmatched junction bases: 4.

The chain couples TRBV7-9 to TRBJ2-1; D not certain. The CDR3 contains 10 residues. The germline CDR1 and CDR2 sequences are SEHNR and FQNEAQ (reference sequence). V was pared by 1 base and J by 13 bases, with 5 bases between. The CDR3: CASSLDPQFF. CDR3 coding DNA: TGTGCCAGCAGCTTAGACCCCCAGTTCTTC.

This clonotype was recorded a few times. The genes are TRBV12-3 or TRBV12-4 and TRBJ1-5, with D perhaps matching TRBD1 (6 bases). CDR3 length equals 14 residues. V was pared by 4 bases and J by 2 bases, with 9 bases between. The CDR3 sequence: CASSWSGGNQPQHF. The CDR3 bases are TGTGCCAGCAGTTGGTCAGGGGGCAATCAGCCCCAGCATTTT.

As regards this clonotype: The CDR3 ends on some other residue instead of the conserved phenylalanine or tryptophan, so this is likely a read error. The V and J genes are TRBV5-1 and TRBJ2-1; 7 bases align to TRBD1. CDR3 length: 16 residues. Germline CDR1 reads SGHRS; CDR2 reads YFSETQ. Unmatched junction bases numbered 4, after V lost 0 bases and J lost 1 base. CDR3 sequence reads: CASSLDTGVSYNEQFS. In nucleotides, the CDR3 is TGCGCCAGCAGCTTGGATACAGGGGTGTCCTACAATGAGCAGTTCTCC.

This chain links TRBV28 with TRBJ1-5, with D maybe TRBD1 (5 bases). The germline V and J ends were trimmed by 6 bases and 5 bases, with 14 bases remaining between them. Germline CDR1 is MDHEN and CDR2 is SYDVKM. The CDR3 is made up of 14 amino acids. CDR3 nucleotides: TGTGCCAGCAGGGCAGGGCAGCGTCATCAGCCCCAGCATTTT. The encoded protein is CASRAGQRHQPQHF.

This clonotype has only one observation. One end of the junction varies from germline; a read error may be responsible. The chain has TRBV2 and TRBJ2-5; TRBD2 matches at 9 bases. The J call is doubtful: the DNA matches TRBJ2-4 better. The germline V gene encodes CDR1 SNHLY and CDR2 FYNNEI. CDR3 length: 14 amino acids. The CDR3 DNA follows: TGTGTCAGCAGTGAAGTTAGCGGGGGAAACATTCAGTACTTC. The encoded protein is CVSSEVSGGNIQYF.